A single sample gave rise to the 22 T cell receptor beta chains below, sequenced in a study of T-cell reconstitution after alpha-beta-depleted transplantation in children. Unique molecular identifiers featured in how the TCRbeta library was prepared. TCRdb reanalysed the PCR reads using MiXCR and keeps one entry per CDR3 protein. This sample yields approximately 980,000 distinct CDR3 sequences, of which roughly 29% are seen a single time; around 30% belongs to the top ten. The source was PBMCs, mostly from graft donor cells, collected 360 days after TCRalphabeta/CD19-depleted stem cell transplant. These TCRs come from a boy less than two years old who had a stem cell transplant for SCID, so the T cells may come from the graft donor.

The chain couples TRBV20-1 to TRBJ1-6, with 7 bases aligning to TRBD1. The CDR3 extends over 15 amino acids. Unmatched junction bases numbered 8, after V lost 3 bases and J lost 6 bases. CDR1 and CDR2 (germline): DFQATT, SNEGSKA (reference sequence). The CDR3: CSAREGQFSNSPLHF. Here the CDR3 DNA reads TGCAGTGCTAGGGAGGGACAGTTCAGTAATTCACCCCTCCACTTT.

This clonotype has a handful of counts. CDR3: CSARGRKETQYF. Here the CDR3 DNA reads TGCAGTGCTAGGGGACGGAAAGAGACCCAGTACTTC. This chain uses TRBV20-1 with TRBJ2-5; D might be TRBD1 or TRBD2, each matching 5 bases. Germline V gives CDR1 DFQATT, CDR2 SNEGSKA (reference sequence). CDR3 length: 12 amino acids. Trimming removed 3 bases at V and 3 bases at J, with 8 bases between.

This clonotype was counted a few times. This chain uses TRBV7-3 with TRBJ2-2, with TRBD2 matching 11 bases. Trimming at V came to 5 bases and at J to 4 bases, leaving 3 bases not matched to a gene. The CDR3 covers 15 residues. Germline assignment: CDR1 SGHTA and CDR2 FQGTGA. The CDR3 sequence: CASSLGTSGTGELFF. CDR3 in DNA: TGTGCCAGCAGCCTGGGGACTAGCGGCACCGGGGAGCTGTTTTTT. The whole variable domain, filled in from reference TRBV7-3 and TRBJ2-2, reads GAGVSQTPSNKVTEKGKYVELRCDPISGHTALYWYRQSLGQGPEFLIYFQGTGAADDSGLPNDRFFAVRPEGSVSTLKIQRTERGDSAVYLCASSLGTSGTGELFFGEGSRLTVL.

The chain has TRBV4-1 and TRBJ2-3; D gene ambiguous. V was shortened by 4 bases and J by 7 bases, with 12 bases between the two germline ends. The CDR3 has 13 amino acids. Germline V gene data show CDR1 as MGHRA and CDR2 as YSYEKL. CDR3 residues: CASSRGIKYTQYF. Here the CDR3 DNA reads TGCGCCAGCAGCCGGGGAATTAAGTATACGCAGTATTTT.

The rearrangement links TRBV6-2 or TRBV6-3 to TRBJ2-1, with 8 bases that match TRBD2. This CDR3 has 15 residues. The trim removed 4 bases at V and 6 bases at J, leaving 8 bases unmatched. In germline, CDR1 is MNHEY, CDR2 SVGEGT. DNA of the CDR3: TGTGCCAGCAGTTCGGGGGGGACTAGAAGCAATGAGCAGTTCTTC. Amino acid sequence: CASSSGGTRSNEQFF.

This clonotype came up a few times. This sequence joins TRBV4-1 and TRBJ2-2; 8 positions match TRBD2. J gave up 3 bases and V 6 bases, and 9 bases lay outside the gene matches. CDR1 is MGHRA, CDR2 YSYEKL, per germline. The CDR3 totals 16 residues. CDR3: CASRPNVRGDTGELFF. CDR3 sequence (DNA): TGCGCCAGCAGACCCAATGTGCGGGGGGACACCGGGGAGCTGTTTTTT.

This chain connects TRBV5-1 to TRBJ2-5; TRBD1 might be the D (6 bases). This CDR3 has 15 residues. In germline, CDR1 is SGHRS, CDR2 YFSETQ. Trimming removed 0 bases from V and 1 base from J, with 10 bases in between. CDR3 region: CASSLARGLQETQYF. In DNA form, the CDR3 reads TGCGCCAGCAGCTTGGCCAGGGGCCTCCAAGAGACCCAGTACTTC.

The chain employs TRBV21-1 and TRBJ2-1. TRBV21-1 is termed a pseudogene. This CDR3 has 14 amino acids. CDR3 DNA sequence: TGTGCCAGCAGCAAAGGGGCAGACTACAATGAGCAGTTCTTC. It is translated as CASSKGADYNEQFF.

The genes are TRBV29-1 and TRBJ1-2; D may be TRBD1 (6 bases). CDR3 length: 12 amino acids. Trimming took off 7 bases at V and 0 bases at J, with 9 bases between the two ends. CDR1 and CDR2 (germline): SQVTM, ANQGSEA. Here the CDR3 DNA reads TGCAGCGCCGGGACAACTAACTATGGCTACACCTTC. Its translation: CSAGTTNYGYTF. Full variable domain (outside the CDR3, taken from reference TRBV29-1 and TRBJ1-2): SAVISQKPSRDICQRGTSLTIQCQVDSQVTMMFWYRQQPGQSLTLIATANQGSEATYESGFVIDKFPISRPNLTFSTLTVSNMSPEDSSIYLCSAGTTNYGYTFGSGTRLTVV.

The table lists this clonotype with a few counts. This chain links TRBV2 with TRBJ1-1, with D possibly matching TRBD1 (5 bases). Germline CDR1 is SNHLY and CDR2 is FYNNEI. V was pared by 3 bases and J by 0 bases, with 17 bases between. The CDR3 loop spans 17 amino acids. CDR3 region: CASSDVTPGRMNTEAFF. The CDR3 DNA follows: TGTGCCAGCAGTGATGTAACCCCGGGACGGATGAACACTGAAGCTTTCTTT. Supplemented by reference TRBV2 and TRBJ1-1, the full variable domain reads EPEVTQTPSHQVTQMGQEVILRCVPISNHLYFYWYRQILGQKVEFLVSFYNNEISEKSEIFDDQFSVERPDGSNFTLKIRSTKLEDSAMYFCASSDVTPGRMNTEAFFGQGTRLTVV.

V gene TRBV6-5 combines with J gene TRBJ2-3; 10 nucleotides line up with TRBD1. There are 16 residues in the CDR3. The junction had 6 bases not matched to a gene; V was cut back by 2 bases and J by 4 bases. Germline V gene sequence: CDR1 MNHEY, CDR2 SVGAGI. As DNA, the CDR3 is TGTGCCAGCAGTTACATTCCGGGACAGGGGCCAGATACGCAGTATTTT. It codes for CASSYIPGQGPDTQYF.

The chain uses TRBV4-3 and TRBJ1-2, with D possibly being TRBD1 (6 bases). Germline V lookup: CDR1 LGHNA, CDR2 YSLEER. There are 14 residues in the CDR3. V was pared by 0 bases and J by 8 bases, with 13 bases between. CDR3 sequence: CASSQEARGRGYTF. CDR3 nucleotide sequence: TGCGCCAGCAGCCAAGAGGCCCGGGGGCGAGGCTACACCTTC.

V gene TRBV9 combines with J gene TRBJ1-1; D is unclear. The length of the CDR3 is 13 residues. Germline V gives CDR1 SGDLS, CDR2 YYNGEE. The V end was cut by 4 bases, the J end by 4 bases, with 11 bases between. Here the CDR3 DNA reads TGTGCCAGCAGCTCCGGTAAGAGCACTGAAGCTTTCTTT. This translates into CASSSGKSTEAFF. The full variable domain, its missing parts supplied by reference TRBV9 and TRBJ1-1, is DSGVTQTPKHLITATGQRVTLRCSPRSGDLSVYWYQQSLDQGLQFLIQYYNGEERAKGNILERFSAQQFPDLHSELNLSSLELGDSALYFCASSSGKSTEAFFGQGTRLTVV.

On this clonotype: Germline and junction disagree at one end, which may indicate a read error. The rearrangement uses TRBV5-1 and TRBJ2-7; D uncertain. The CDR3 runs 13 residues. Germline assignment: CDR1 SGHRS and CDR2 YFSETQ. The CDR3 DNA is TGCGCCAGCAGCTTGACGTGGACCTACGTGCAGTACTTC. This gives the protein CASSLTWTYVQYF.

This chain connects TRBV27 to TRBJ2-3; D is perhaps TRBD1 or TRBD2 (6 bases each). The germline gives CDR1 MNHEY, CDR2 SMNVEV (reference sequence). Between the trimmed V and J ends, which lost 7 bases and 3 bases, there was a span of 17 bases. The CDR3 has 15 residues. CDR3 sequence (DNA): TGTGCCAGCACCCAAACAGGGAGGTGGACAGATACGCAGTATTTT. Its protein is CASTQTGRWTDTQYF.

This chain connects TRBV5-5 to TRBJ2-2; D is ambiguous. The CDR3 has 13 amino acids. The V end was cut by 3 bases, the J end by 6 bases, with 9 bases between. Germline assignment: CDR1 SGHKS and CDR2 YYEKEE (reference sequence). The DNA for the CDR3 is TGTGCCAGCAGCTCTACCCGACCCGGGGAGCTGTTTTTT. Amino acid sequence: CASSSTRPGELFF.

This clonotype was counted at least ten times. The chain is built from TRBV6-4 and TRBJ2-1; a weak D match, TRBD1 (6 bases). V lost 5 bases and J lost 4, with 15 bases in between. The CDR3 is 15 residues long. Germline V gives CDR1 MRHNA, CDR2 SNTAGT. DNA for the CDR3: TGTGCCAGCAGTAGGTCAGGGGCTAATTACAATGAGCAGTTCTTC. Its protein product is CASSRSGANYNEQFF.

The V and J genes are TRBV27 and TRBJ2-7; D is unresolved. The CDR3 has 13 amino acids. CDR1 and CDR2 from the germline V gene are MNHEY and SMNVEV (reference sequence). The germline V and J ends were trimmed by 5 bases and 2 bases, with 10 bases remaining between them. The CDR3 loop is CASSTGPAYEQYF. The DNA of the CDR3 is TGTGCCAGCAGTACCGGGCCTGCCTACGAGCAGTACTTC.

This clonotype was recorded once. The V and J genes are TRBV3-1 and TRBJ2-7; D ambiguous. Germline values: CDR1 LGHDT, CDR2 YNNKEL (reference sequence). The CDR3 is 14 amino acids. With 1 base removed from V and 0 bases from J, the gap between germline ends came to 7 bases. CDR3 in DNA: TGTGCCAGCAGCCAAGGGGCCAACTCCTACGAGCAGTACTTC. It codes for CASSQGANSYEQYF.

V is TRBV18 and J is TRBJ2-7; D is perhaps TRBD2 (5 bases). The CDR3 length is 12 residues. The germline CDR1 and CDR2 sequences are KGHSH and LQKENI. V dropped 3 bases and J dropped 4 bases, with 7 bases sitting between them. The CDR3 loop reads CASSPSVYEQYF. The CDR3 nucleotides are TGTGCCAGCTCACCTAGCGTATACGAGCAGTACTTC.

The chain employs TRBV7-6 and TRBJ1-4; the D gene is possibly TRBD1 (5 bases). The CDR3 consists of 15 residues. The V end lost 1 base, the J end lost 5 bases, and 11 bases lay between the germline ends. CDR1 is SGHVS, CDR2 FNYEAQ, per germline. DNA of the CDR3: TGTGCCAGCAGCTTAGGCCAGGGCTTAAATGAAAAACTGTTTTTT. Protein: CASSLGQGLNEKLFF.

J is TRBJ2-1 and V is TRBV20-1; tentatively, D is TRBD1 (5 bases). V shed 2 bases and J shed 10 bases, with 12 bases lying between them. There are 12 residues in the CDR3. Germline-derived CDR1 and CDR2 are DFQATT and SNEGSKA (reference sequence). The CDR3 here is CSARPHPGEQFF. The CDR3 bases are TGCAGTGCTAGACCTCACCCAGGGGAGCAGTTCTTC.